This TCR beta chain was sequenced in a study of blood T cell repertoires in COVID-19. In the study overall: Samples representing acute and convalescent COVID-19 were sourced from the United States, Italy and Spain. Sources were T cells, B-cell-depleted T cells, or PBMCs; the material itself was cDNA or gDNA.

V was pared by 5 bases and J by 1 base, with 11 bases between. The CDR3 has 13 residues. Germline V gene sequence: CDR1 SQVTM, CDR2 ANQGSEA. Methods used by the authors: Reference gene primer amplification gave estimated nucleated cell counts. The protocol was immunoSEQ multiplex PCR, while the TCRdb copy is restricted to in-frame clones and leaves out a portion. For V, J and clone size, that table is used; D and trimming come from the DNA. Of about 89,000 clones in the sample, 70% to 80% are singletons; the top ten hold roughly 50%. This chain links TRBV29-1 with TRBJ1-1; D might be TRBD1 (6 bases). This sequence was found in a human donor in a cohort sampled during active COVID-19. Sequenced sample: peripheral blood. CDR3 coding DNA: TGCAGCGTTTTAGGGGGGGGGAACACTGAAGCTTTCTTT. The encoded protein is CSVLGGGNTEAFF.